The present entry profiles one TCR beta chain with its context. Antigen unknown. Generation of TCR beta libraries used UMI-labeled 5' RACE. TCRdb reprocessed the 5' RACE reads and keeps a single row for each CDR3 protein, giving no DNA. This table holds about 7,400 distinct CDR3 sequences. Total CD8+ T cells were enriched by a separation that was negative and magnetic. Germline V gives CDR1 SGHKS, CDR2 YYEKEE (reference sequence). The CDR3 has 15 amino acids. This specimen belongs to a study of human CD8 memory T cell subsets. Study results and limitations: Stem-like memory T cells matched precursor exhausted T cells in high diversity, which effector memory cells lacked. Stem-like memory and precursor exhausted T cell repertoires barely overlapped.

Material: CD8+ T cells from PBMCs. This clonotype originated in a human donor in good health. The J gene is TRBJ2-4, the V gene TRBV5-5; as DNA is missing, the TRBD1 call by TCRdb cannot be tested. The CDR3 reads CASSKDGTLLNIQYF. The full variable domain, its missing parts supplied by reference TRBV5-5 and TRBJ2-4, is DAGVTQSPTHLIKTRGQQVTLRCSPISGHKSVSWYQQVLGQGPQFIFQYYEKEERGRGNFPDRFSARQFPNYSSELNVNALLLGDSALYLCASSKDGTLLNIQYFGAGTRLSVL.